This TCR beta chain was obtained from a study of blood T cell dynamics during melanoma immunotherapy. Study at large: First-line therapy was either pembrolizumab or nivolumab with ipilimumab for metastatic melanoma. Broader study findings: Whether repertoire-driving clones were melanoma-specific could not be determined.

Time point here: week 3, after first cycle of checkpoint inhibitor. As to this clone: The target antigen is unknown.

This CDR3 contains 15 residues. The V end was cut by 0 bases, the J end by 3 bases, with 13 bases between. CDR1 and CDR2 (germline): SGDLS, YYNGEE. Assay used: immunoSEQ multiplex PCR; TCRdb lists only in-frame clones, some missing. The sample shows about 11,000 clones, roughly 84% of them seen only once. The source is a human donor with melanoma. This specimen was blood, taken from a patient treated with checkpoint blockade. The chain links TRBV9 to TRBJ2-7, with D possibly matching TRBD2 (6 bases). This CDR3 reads CASSVGAGSGYEQYF. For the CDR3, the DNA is TGTGCCAGCAGCGTAGGGGCGGGATCCGGCTACGAGCAGTACTTC.